These T cell receptor beta chains were read from a single sample in a study of blood T cell repertoires in COVID-19. Repertoires were generated with immunoSEQ multiplex PCR, while TCRdb's copy carries only in-frame clones and drops some. The table shows approximately 300,000 clones, with approximately 90% occurring only once. The sequencing sample was made of PBMCs or T cells enriched from blood (not recorded which). The receptors originated from a woman between 25 and 40 years old who had recovered from COVID-19. Both conserved end residues are part of each CDR3. The order of the fields is clone size, V gene, D gene, J gene, CDR3 protein, CDR3 DNA. A D gene is named only where the DNA matches it firmly. The size of a clone is reported for some rows only, either as once, few or many, or as a class for expanded clones.

>-|TRBV19|-|TRBJ1-1
CASSISQMNTEAFF
TGTGCCAGTAGTATAAGTCAGATGAACACTGAAGCTTTCTTT
>-|TRBV6-4|TRBD1|TRBJ1-6
CASKPGTENSPLHF
TGTGCCAGCAAACCCGGGACAGAGAATTCACCCCTCCACTTT
>-|TRBV7-3|TRBD1|TRBJ2-7
CASSLIRTGRNEQYF
TGTGCCAGCAGCTTAATCCGGACAGGGCGGAACGAGCAGTACTTC
>-|TRBV2|-|TRBJ1-2
CASREEALNYGYTF
TGTGCCAGCAGGGAGGAGGCACTGAACTATGGCTACACCTTC
>-|TRBV5-1|TRBD2|TRBJ2-1
CASSLVAGGYYNEQFF
TGCGCCAGCAGCTTGGTAGCGGGGGGATACTACAATGAGCAGTTCTTC
>-|TRBV10-2|-|TRBJ1-2
CASSELEGLPFYGYTF
TGCGCCAGCAGTGAGTTGGAGGGGCTCCCCTTCTATGGCTACACCTTC
>few|TRBV30|TRBD2|TRBJ2-1
CAWSGLAGVGEQFF
TGTGCCTGGAGCGGACTAGCGGGGGTGGGTGAGCAGTTCTTC
>-|TRBV30|-|TRBJ1-1
CAWGANTEAFF
TGTGCCTGGGGGGCCAACACTGAAGCTTTCTTT
>-|TRBV20-1|TRBD1|TRBJ1-4
CSSPTGEKLFF
TGCAGTTCCCCGACAGGGGAAAAACTGTTTTTT
>-|TRBV5-1|TRBD1|TRBJ1-2
CASSLGGQGTNYGYTF
TGCGCCAGCAGCTTGGGAGGACAGGGGACTAACTATGGCTACACCTTC
>-|TRBV7-2|TRBD2|TRBJ2-5
CASSGRGGFPETQYF
TGTGCCAGCAGCGGGCGGGGGGGGTTCCCAGAGACCCAGTACTTC
>-|TRBV23-1|-|TRBJ1-2
CASSQQTGEGYTF
TGCGCCAGCAGTCAACAGACGGGGGAAGGCTACACCTTC
>-|TRBV4-1|-|TRBJ1-6
CASSQGDKDSPLHF
TGCGCCAGCAGCCAAGGGGACAAGGATTCACCCCTCCACTTT
>-|TRBV7-9|TRBD1|TRBJ2-7
CASSRSDRDEQYF
TGTGCCAGCAGCCGGTCGGACAGGGACGAGCAGTACTTC
>-|TRBV18|-|TRBJ1-1
CASSPHARSTEAFF
TGTGCCAGCTCACCGCACGCGAGGAGCACTGAAGCTTTCTTT
>-|TRBV5-4|-|TRBJ1-1
CASTDYRAGYTEAFF
TGTGCCAGCACCGATTACAGGGCAGGGTACACTGAAGCTTTCTTT
>-|TRBV4-1|TRBD2|TRBJ2-3
CASSQTSGGSTDTQYF
TGCGCCAGCAGCCAGACTAGCGGGGGGTCCACAGATACGCAGTATTTT
>-|TRBV19|-|TRBJ1-1
CASSTQGKWTEAFF
TGTGCCAGTAGTACCCAGGGGAAGTGGACTGAAGCTTTCTTT
>-|TRBV5-1|-|TRBJ1-1
CASSLATGNTEAFF
TGCGCCAGCAGCTTGGCCACAGGGAACACTGAAGCTTTCTTT
>-|TRBV11-2|-|TRBJ2-1
CASSYDVGFGDEQFF
TGTGCCAGCAGCTACGATGTGGGATTCGGGGATGAGCAGTTCTTC
>-|TRBV5-1|TRBD1|TRBJ2-7
CASSLTGTGGYEQYF
TGCGCCAGCAGCTTAACCGGGACAGGGGGATACGAGCAGTACTTC
>-|TRBV6-1|-|TRBJ1-6
CASSEQGLGNSPLHF
TGTGCCAGCAGTGAACAGGGTCTAGGTAATTCACCCCTCCACTTT
>-|TRBV5-8|TRBD2|TRBJ2-1
CASRRRTSGGNNEQFF
TGTGCCAGCAGACGTCGGACTAGCGGGGGCAACAATGAGCAGTTCTTC
>-|TRBV19|-|TRBJ1-5
CASSISTALYSNQPQHF
TGTGCCAGTAGTATATCGACAGCCCTTTATAGCAATCAGCCCCAGCATTTT
>-|TRBV12-3/TRBV12-4|TRBD1|TRBJ1-1
CASSPGGNTEAFF
TGTGCCAGCAGCCCAGGGGGGAACACTGAAGCTTTCTTT
>once|TRBV9|TRBD1|TRBJ1-5
CASSPGTGNNQPQHF
TGTGCCAGCAGCCCCGGGACAGGGAACAATCAGCCCCAGCATTTT
>-|TRBV19|TRBD1|TRBJ1-2
CASVYTGGYGYTF
TGTGCCAGTGTTTATACAGGGGGCTATGGCTACACCTTC
>-|TRBV9|TRBD1|TRBJ1-6
CASSPDRGLSPLHF
TGTGCCAGCAGCCCGGACAGGGGGCTTTCACCCCTCCACTTT
>-|TRBV5-1|TRBD1|TRBJ1-1
CASSGGTGLNTEAFF
TGCGCCAGCAGCGGGGGGACAGGGTTGAACACTGAAGCTTTCTTT
>-|TRBV4-1|-|TRBJ1-4
CASSHQIPGATNEKLFF
TGCGCCAGCAGCCACCAAATTCCGGGGGCAACTAATGAAAAACTGTTTTTT
>-|TRBV7-9|TRBD1|TRBJ2-1
CASSSGTGGPYNEQFF
TGTGCCAGCAGCTCCGGGACAGGGGGCCCTTACAATGAGCAGTTCTTC
>-|TRBV5-1|-|TRBJ2-3
CASSGGAVTDTQYF
TGCGCCAGCAGCGGCGGGGCTGTCACAGATACGCAGTATTTT
>-|TRBV25-1|-|TRBJ1-2
CASQGTANYGYTF
TGTGCCAGCCAGGGAACCGCGAACTATGGCTACACCTTC
>-|TRBV30|-|TRBJ1-1
CAWSPRGGVNTEAFF
TGTGCCTGGAGTCCCCGGGGAGGGGTGAACACTGAAGCTTTCTTT
>-|TRBV3-1/TRBV3-2|TRBD1|TRBJ2-5
CASSTRTGGGETQYF
TGTGCCAGCAGCACCCGGACAGGGGGTGGGGAGACCCAGTACTTC
>once|TRBV11-3|-|TRBJ1-1
CASSLGGSNTEAFF
TGTGCCAGCAGCCTCGGGGGTTCGAACACTGAAGCTTTCTTT
>-|TRBV19|-|TRBJ2-3
CASGVSRAGALDTQYF
TGTGCCAGTGGAGTTTCACGGGCAGGGGCTCTAGATACGCAGTATTTT
>-|TRBV7-9|-|TRBJ1-2
CASSGDHASDGYTF
TGTGCCAGCAGCGGCGATCACGCTAGCGATGGCTACACCTTC